A selection of T cell receptor beta chains follows, all from one sample in a study of blood T cells in healthy people across ages. One entry per CDR3 protein, called by TCRdb with MiXCR from the 5' RACE reads. Among 890,000 or so distinct CDR3 sequences listed, 60% to 80% were seen once. The material sequenced was blood. Receptors were obtained from a young man in good health. The conserved cysteine and the conserved F or W are not part of the CDR3 here.

length	V	CDR3
13	TRBV4-3	ASSQDGTGYNEQY
13	TRBV20-1	SAREWDRVNTEAF
12	TRBV20-1	SASPLGPQETQF
12	TRBV6-1	ASRTSGGLDEQY
15	TRBV4-1	ASSHPGRGGSTDTQY
14	TRBV6-5	ASSYSLASAYNEQF
15	TRBV7-9	ASSSFVGHRLSYEQY
14	TRBV6-5	ASSYSKGEGNTEAF
14	TRBV5-1	ASSLGLETEHYEQY
11	TRBV6-2/TRBV6-3	ASSDTRLETQY
11	TRBV12-3/TRBV12-4	ASSWVAGDTQY
14	TRBV2	ASSERQFSGANVLT
12	TRBV28	ASSIFGRSYEQY
12	TRBV3-1	ASTRMRGGYEQY
14	TRBV2	ASSEELRVGYNEQF
11	TRBV29-1	SVEERLVDTQY
14	TRBV9	ASSLGQGITTDTQY
10	TRBV7-2	ASSPTSDEQY
11	TRBV4-3	ASSGHRRETQY
14	TRBV7-3	ASSHMGFSGANVLT
10	TRBV4-2	ASSQAEGTQY
13	TRBV11-2	ASSFTGRSTDTQY
15	TRBV12-3/TRBV12-4	ASSSGQGSSYNSPLH